The 7 T cell receptor beta chains given below trace back to one sample, sequenced in a study of OX40 agonist ivuxolimab in advanced cancers. Produced via immunoSEQ multiplex PCR; TCRdb's table is partial and in-frame only. The sample contains approximately 52,000 clones, 79% of which appear only once. The sample was CD4+ or CD8+ T cells sorted from blood, taken in a trial of the OX40 agonist ivuxolimab. The receptors here all came from an adult with an advanced solid tumor such as melanoma, head and neck, liver or kidney cancer.

This clone has just a few counts. The J gene is TRBJ1-2, the V gene TRBV19, with 9 bases identical to TRBD1. The CDR3 runs to 15 residues. Germline V gene data show CDR1 as LNHDA and CDR2 as SQIVND (reference sequence). The trim removed 6 bases at V and 4 bases at J, leaving 9 bases unmatched. The CDR3 DNA follows: TGTGCCAGTAGCCTCGGGACAGGGAATGCCTATGGCTACACCTTC. Amino acid sequence: CASSLGTGNAYGYTF.

The J gene is TRBJ2-3, the V gene TRBV10-3, with D perhaps matching TRBD2 (6 bases). Germline loops: CDR1 ENHRY, CDR2 SYGVKD. The CDR3 contains 18 residues. Deletions cut 4 bases from V and 4 bases from J, with 24 bases between. CDR3 DNA: TGTGCCATCAGTGGGGGGACTCCCACCCAACCCCTTGCAGATACGCAGTATTTT. It encodes CAISGGTPTQPLADTQYF.

The chain links TRBV28 to TRBJ1-6; 8 bases align to TRBD1. Germline V gene data show CDR1 as MDHEN and CDR2 as SYDVKM. The V gene end was trimmed by 2 bases and the J gene end by 7 bases; junction bases not matched to a gene: 1. This CDR3 has 14 amino acids. The chain's CDR3 is CASSLTGGNSPLHF. CDR3 nucleotide sequence: TGTGCCAGCAGTTTAACAGGGGGGAATTCACCCCTCCACTTT.

The chain couples TRBV15 to TRBJ1-5; D gene ambiguous. V lost 5 bases, J lost 0 bases, and 8 bases lay in between. CDR1 is LNHNV and CDR2 is YYDKDF in the germline V gene (reference sequence). The CDR3 runs 14 residues. CDR3 in amino acids: CATSLEGSNQPQHF. The CDR3 bases are TGTGCCACCAGCCTCGAGGGTAGCAATCAGCCCCAGCATTTT.

The chain is built from TRBV28 and TRBJ2-5; TRBD1 matches at 10 bases. With 5 bases clipped from V and 5 bases from J, the junction kept 8 bases outside the gene matches. CDR3 length: 15 residues. CDR1 and CDR2 from the germline V gene are MDHEN and SYDVKM. The CDR3 nucleotides read TGTGCCAGCAGTGGGGGGGACAGGGGTAGGGAGACCCAGTACTTC. It yields the protein CASSGGDRGRETQYF. The full variable domain, with the rest looked up from reference TRBV28 and TRBJ2-5, is DVKVTQSSRYLVKRTGEKVFLECVQDMDHENMFWYRQDPGLGLRLIYFSYDVKMKEKGDIPEGYSVSREKKERFSLILESASTNQTSMYLCASSGGDRGRETQYFGPGTRLLVL.

The chain joins TRBV30 to TRBJ2-5; D remains ambiguous. The length of the CDR3 is 10 residues. Deletions cut 1 base from V and 6 bases from J, with 3 bases between. Germline values: CDR1 GTSNPN, CDR2 SVGIG (reference sequence). The CDR3 reads CAWSDKTQYF. The CDR3 nucleotides are TGTGCCTGGAGTGATAAGACCCAGTACTTC.

J is TRBJ2-6 and V is TRBV9, with D possibly being TRBD1 (6 bases). The germline V gene has CDR1 SGDLS and CDR2 YYNGEE. V was cut by 4 bases and J by 1 base, with 12 bases left in between. The CDR3 covers 16 residues. Written as DNA, the CDR3 is TGTGCCAGCAGCTTGACTACAGGGTCTGGGGCCAACGTCCTGACTTTC. It translates to CASSLTTGSGANVLTF.